Reported below is one T cell receptor (beta chain). The clone's antigen remains unknown. Per-base quality was not reported, and no clone a single base away is much larger than it. TCRbeta CDR3 regions were sequenced with the immunoSEQ Assay. After extraction, genomic DNA underwent amplification by bias-controlled multiplex PCR, followed by high-throughput sequencing. Per the original workflow: To quantify the absolute abundance of each unique TCRbeta CDR3 region, sequences were collapsed and filtered. T cell fraction was estimated by normalizing TCRbeta template counts to usable DNA, with usable DNA measured through amplification of reference genes found in all nucleated cells. Repertoire TCRs were annotated as SARS-CoV-2-specific when V gene, CDR3 amino acid sequence and J gene were exactly matched to a known reactive TCR set. The reference SARS-CoV-2 TCR set was derived from MIRA and filtered for enrichment in COVID-19-positive ImmuneCODE repertoires, a step that removed public or cross-reactive TCRs. Drawing on the MIRA antigens, annotated TCRs were analysed further at the level of specific ORF or position within ORF. Depth was the summed frequency of annotated unique rearrangements, while breadth was defined as annotated unique rearrangements over total unique productive rearrangements. Two-sided Wilcoxon rank-sum tests were applied when comparing TCR breadth between groups. TCRdb holds this immuneACCESS table with in-frame rearrangements only. Some clones are missing; in checked studies, unresolved V genes explain under half, and the rest has no known cause. That table gives V, J and clone size, and the DNA gave D and trimming. The sample yields under 600,000 clones; 80% to 90% were counted once. The ten most abundant clones make up about 1.5% of the sample.

The data originate from a study of Ad26.COV2.S vaccination and SARS-CoV-2 variants (dated by TCRdb to the early 2020s). Background for the entire study: Vaccine-arm donors were drawn from COV1001, a multicentre, randomized, double-blind, placebo-controlled phase I-IIa trial of Ad26.COV2.S in healthy adults. Ad26.COV2.S was administered intramuscularly at 5 x 10^10 or 1 x 10^11 viral particles, either as a single shot or as two shots given 56 days apart. The specificity and breadth of SARS-CoV-2-reactive T cell receptors after Ad26.COV2.S vaccination were assessed by TCRbeta repertoire sequencing. The TCR-sequenced set comprised about 32 samples: approximately 19 Ad26.COV2.S vaccine recipients, 5 placebo recipients and 8 SARS-CoV-2 convalescent individuals. Trial participants were randomized into five groups of five, in which low-dose or high-dose Ad26.COV2.S was given once or twice, or placebo was given on both occasions. Blinding of investigators to trial group allocation was maintained during experiments and outcome assessment. The paper's findings and limits, for the study overall: After vaccination, spike-specific CD8+ and CD4+ T cell responses were reported to show substantial breadth. The authors noted that total T cell responses may have been underestimated by the TCR breadth and depth analyses. Vaccine and placebo recipients had similar non-spike TCR breadth, a finding consistent with the vaccine containing only spike. Comparing responses between vaccine doses or regimens was not something the study was powered to do. Compared with placebo recipients, Ad26.COV2.S recipients showed higher spike-specific TCR breadth (P = 0.0014).

The treatment or condition label, read with the paper, signifies: some 20 received Ad26.COV2.S at low or high dose, single or two shots; 5 received placebo; per-sample allocation not given. Repertoires of vaccine and placebo recipients were sequenced from samples taken on day 63 after the first injection. Between 29 July and 7 August 2020, Cohort 1b enrolled about 27 adults aged 18-55 years at one site in Boston, USA. Ad26.COV2.S was a replication-incompetent adenovirus type 26 vector expressing a prefusion-stabilized SARS-CoV-2 spike protein from the original Wuhan strain. From its cysteine to its phenylalanine, the CDR3 spans 12 amino acids. CDR3 DNA only is kept here, 36 bases in frame from base 1. The germline V gene sets CDR1 to SNHLY and CDR2 to FYNNEI. For this chain, trimming is 11 bases at the V end and 7 bases at the J end, and the number of junction bases without a gene match is 8.

The clonotype originates from a person aged 18-60 years who received the Ad26.COV2.S COVID-19 vaccine or a placebo. The sequencing here drew on peripheral blood, taken in a trial of Ad26.COV2.S vaccine versus placebo. The chain is encoded by TRBV2 joined to TRBJ1-2, and 9 bases in between align with TRBD1. The DNA sequence is as follows: TGTGCCGGCGGACAGGGGTTCGCTGGCTACACCTTC. This sequence encodes CAGGQGFAGYTF.